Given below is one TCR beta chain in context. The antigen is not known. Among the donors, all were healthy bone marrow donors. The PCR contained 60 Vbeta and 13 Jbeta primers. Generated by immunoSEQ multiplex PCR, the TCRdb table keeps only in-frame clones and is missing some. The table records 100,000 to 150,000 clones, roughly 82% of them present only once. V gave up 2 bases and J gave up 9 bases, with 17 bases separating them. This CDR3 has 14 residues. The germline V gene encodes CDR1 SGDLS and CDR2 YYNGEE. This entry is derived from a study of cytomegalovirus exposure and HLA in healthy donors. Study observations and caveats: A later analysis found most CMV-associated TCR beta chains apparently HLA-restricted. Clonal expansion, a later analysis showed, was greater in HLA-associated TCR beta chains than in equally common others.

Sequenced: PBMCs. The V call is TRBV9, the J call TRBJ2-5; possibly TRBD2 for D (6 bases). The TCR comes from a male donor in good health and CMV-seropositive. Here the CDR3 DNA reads TGTGCCAGCAGCGTTTTCGGGACTCAGGACCCCCAGTACTTC. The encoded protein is CASSVFGTQDPQYF.